The rows below give T cell receptor beta chains drawn from one sample of a study of shared clonotypes between healthy human individuals. TCRdb's copy holds only in-frame clones and misses some; the assay was immunoSEQ multiplex PCR. The sample includes a few million clones, approximately 93% of them seen just once. The source material was naive CD4+ T cells from PBMCs. All receptors derive from a man aged 18 to 29 in good health. Some clones in this sample may be carry-over from other donors' samples. Both conserved end residues are part of each CDR3. D genes are given only for firm matches. A clone size is listed for some rows: how often the clone was seen (once, few, many), or a class if it is expanded.

clone size | J gene | V gene | D gene | CDR3 DNA | CDR3 protein
- | TRBJ1-2 | TRBV28 | TRBD1 | TGTGCCAGCAGTCCCGGGACAGTTACTATGAGCTACACCTTC | CASSPGTVTMSYTF
- | TRBJ2-1 | TRBV10-3 | TRBD2 | TGTGCCATCAGTGGAGGACTAGCGTCCGGGCTGAATGAGCAGTTCTTC | CAISGGLASGLNEQFF
once | TRBJ2-2 | TRBV5-6 | - | TGTGCCAGCAGCCTGGACAGAAACACCGGGGAGCTGTTTTTT | CASSLDRNTGELFF
- | TRBJ2-3 | TRBV11-2 | TRBD2 | TGTGCCAGCAGCTTTGCGCGGGAGACCTACACAGATACGCAGTATTTT | CASSFARETYTDTQYF
- | TRBJ2-1 | TRBV9 | - | TGTGCCAGCAGCGTAGATGAGTACAATGAGCAGTTCTTC | CASSVDEYNEQFF
- | TRBJ1-5 | TRBV28 | - | TGTGCCAGCAGCTGGAGGGTTGACCAGCCCCAGCATTTT | CASSWRVDQPQHF
- | TRBJ2-1 | TRBV28 | - | TGTGCCAGCAGTTCACAGGGCCGATCGTTCTTC | CASSSQGRSFF
- | TRBJ1-1 | TRBV25-1 | - | TGTGCCAGCAGGGAGACAGTTCGCGCTTTCTTT | CASRETVRAFF
- | TRBJ2-2 | TRBV7-9 | TRBD1 | TGTGCCAGCAGACGGGACAGGGGGATAAGGGAGCTGTTTTTT | CASRRDRGIRELFF
- | TRBJ2-2 | TRBV10-3 | TRBD2 | TGTGCCATCAGTGGACTAGCGGCCAACACCGGGGAGCTGTTTTTT | CAISGLAANTGELFF
- | TRBJ2-2 | TRBV4-1 | - | TGCGCCAGCAGCCAAGGTTCCCTGACAGTCCGTCTGGGCGGGGAGCTGTTTTTT | CASSQGSLTVRLGGELFF
- | TRBJ2-7 | TRBV30 | TRBD2 | TGTGCCTGGTCGGCGGGGGGCCTGTACGAGCAGTACTTC | CAWSAGGLYEQYF
- | TRBJ1-1 | TRBV6-5 | - | TGTGCCAGCAGTCAGACAGCGAACACTGAAGCTTTCTTT | CASSQTANTEAFF
once | TRBJ2-5 | TRBV2 | - | TGTGCCAGCAGTGAAGTTGTGGGAGGGGGGGAGACCCAGTACTTC | CASSEVVGGGETQYF
- | TRBJ2-7 | TRBV28 | TRBD2 | TGTGCCAGCGGAACTAGCGGAAAGACCTACGAGCAGTACTTC | CASGTSGKTYEQYF
- | TRBJ1-4 | TRBV11-1 | TRBD1 | TGTGCCAGCAGCCGGACAGGGGAGGAAGAAAAACTGTTTTTT | CASSRTGEEEKLFF
- | TRBJ1-4 | TRBV29-1 | - | TGCAGCGTTGGAAACCGGGGTCCCGAAAAACTGTTTTTT | CSVGNRGPEKLFF
- | TRBJ1-2 | TRBV5-1 | - | TGCGCCAGCAGCTTGGATGGCTATCTCCCAAAAGGCTACACCTTC | CASSLDGYLPKGYTF
few | TRBJ1-5 | TRBV7-2 | TRBD1 | TGTGCCAGCAGCTCGACAGGGGGCAATCAGCCCCAGCATTTT | CASSSTGGNQPQHF
- | TRBJ2-7 | TRBV27 | TRBD2 | TGTGCCAGCAAACAGCGGGAGAGTCACGACGAGCAGTACTTC | CASKQRESHDEQYF
- | TRBJ2-1 | TRBV5-5 | - | TGTGCCAGCAGCCTTAGCGGAACGAGCTCCTACAATGAGCAGTTCTTC | CASSLSGTSSYNEQFF
- | TRBJ2-2 | TRBV5-6 | - | TGTGCCAGCAGCTTGTATGGTACCGGGGAGCTGTTTTTT | CASSLYGTGELFF
- | TRBJ1-1 | TRBV18 | TRBD1 | TGTGCCAGCGCCCGGTGGGACAGCGTGGCGGTGAACACTGAAGCTTTCTTT | CASARWDSVAVNTEAFF
- | TRBJ2-7 | TRBV6-6 | - | TGTGCCAGCAGTTACCCTCCGTCTTACGAGCAGTACTTC | CASSYPPSYEQYF
- | TRBJ2-1 | TRBV7-3 | - | TGTGCCAGCAGCTCCACCCCTGCCTCCTACAATGAGCAGTTCTTC | CASSSTPASYNEQFF
- | TRBJ2-1 | TRBV18 | - | TGTGCCAGCTCACCCTTGACTACTTCCTACAATGAGCAGTTCTTC | CASSPLTTSYNEQFF
- | TRBJ2-4 | TRBV6-1 | - | TGTGCCAGCAGTGAAGACCCCAAAAACATTCAGTACTTC | CASSEDPKNIQYF
- | TRBJ1-2 | TRBV2 | - | TGTGCCAGCATGAACAGGGTCAGCGGCTACACCTTC | CASMNRVSGYTF
once | TRBJ2-1 | TRBV2 | TRBD2 | TGTGCCAGCAAGGGGAGGGCTAGCGGGAGGGCCGGTGAGCAGTTCTTC | CASKGRASGRAGEQFF
- | TRBJ2-7 | TRBV5-1 | - | TGCGCCAGCAGCCCCGACTACGTCGTATATTCCGAGCAGTACTTC | CASSPDYVVYSEQYF
- | TRBJ2-7 | TRBV7-9 | - | TGTGCCAGCAGGCCTCTAGCGCCGTACGAGCAGTACTTC | CASRPLAPYEQYF
once | TRBJ1-4 | TRBV4-1 | - | TGCGCCAGCAGCTCTCTGTGGGGGGAGAAACTGTTTTTT | CASSSLWGEKLFF
- | TRBJ2-1 | TRBV5-1 | - | TGCGCCAGCAGCTTGTTCGCGACTGGGAATGAGCAGTTCTTC | CASSLFATGNEQFF
- | TRBJ2-3 | TRBV28 | - | TGTGCCACCGGTACCGGCACAGATACGCAGTATTTT | CATGTGTDTQYF
- | TRBJ2-7 | TRBV7-9 | - | TGTGCCAGCAGCTTATATCTCGACCCCAGTCCTCCCGAGCAGTACTTC | CASSLYLDPSPPEQYF
- | TRBJ1-1 | TRBV7-9 | - | TGTGCCAGCAGCTTAGCGCGGGTTCGCCCTACTGAAGCTTTCTTT | CASSLARVRPTEAFF
- | TRBJ2-7 | TRBV28 | TRBD2 | TGTGCCAGCAGCCCGGCGGGGGGGCTCGGGGCTTACGAGCAGTACTTC | CASSPAGGLGAYEQYF